Below, 32 T cell receptor beta chains from the same sample are listed, as sequenced in a study of OX40 agonist ivuxolimab in advanced cancers. Profiled with immunoSEQ multiplex PCR; TCRdb holds only in-frame clones, not every one. The sample contains 35,000 to 55,000 clones, just under 95% of which appear only once. Sequences were derived from CD4+ or CD8+ T cells sorted from blood, sampled in a trial of the OX40 agonist ivuxolimab. All receptors come from an adult with an advanced solid tumor such as melanoma, head and neck, liver or kidney cancer.

The gene calls are TRBV19 and TRBJ2-7; a weak D match, TRBD2 (6 bases). The germline V gene has CDR1 LNHDA and CDR2 SQIVND (reference sequence). V lost 4 bases and J 2 bases, leaving 27 bases between the germline ends. This CDR3 has 19 residues. DNA of the CDR3: TGTGCCAGTAGTAAGGGGACGGGCGGGACCGGACTGAGGCCCTACGAGCAGTACTTC. This codes for CASSKGTGGTGLRPYEQYF.

The J gene is TRBJ1-1, the V gene TRBV15; D possibly corresponds to TRBD1 (5 bases). The CDR3 totals 15 residues. Germline V gene data show CDR1 as LNHNV and CDR2 as YYDKDF (reference sequence). The V and J ends lost 1 base and 3 bases respectively, with 12 bases between them. CDR3 bases: TGTGCCACCAGCAGAGTTACCGGGACGGACACTGAAGCTTTCTTT. It is translated as CATSRVTGTDTEAFF.

The chain combines TRBV7-3 with TRBJ2-7; 12 bases match TRBD2. Germline V gene sequence: CDR1 SGHTA, CDR2 FQGTGA. Trimming cost V 5 bases and J 0 bases; bases outside gene matches: 5. The CDR3 totals 16 residues. The CDR3 reads CASSPSGLAGSYEQYF. In nucleotides, the CDR3 is TGTGCCAGCAGCCCGTCGGGACTAGCGGGCTCCTACGAGCAGTACTTC.

The J gene is TRBJ2-7, the V gene TRBV7-2, with D perhaps TRBD1 or TRBD2 (6 bases each). The germline V and J ends were trimmed by 7 bases and 0 bases, with 7 bases remaining between them. This CDR3 has 12 residues. Germline values: CDR1 SGHTA, CDR2 FQGNSA. CDR3 region: CASKGGSYEQYF. The CDR3 bases are TGTGCCAGCAAGGGGGGCTCCTACGAGCAGTACTTC.

This chain uses TRBV7-6 with TRBJ2-1, with 7 nucleotides matching TRBD2. The V gene's germline CDR1 is SGHVS and CDR2 FNYEAQ. The V segment lost 1 base and the J segment 5 bases; nucleotides outside the gene matches: 5. This CDR3 contains 15 residues. The CDR3: CASSLVGGGDNEQFF. Written as DNA, the CDR3 is TGTGCCAGCAGCTTAGTCGGGGGAGGGGACAATGAGCAGTTCTTC.

This sequence joins TRBV29-1 and TRBJ1-2; TRBD1 is a possible D gene (5 bases). The CDR3 sequence is 14 residues long. CDR1 is SQVTM, CDR2 ANQGSEA, per germline. The ends were cut back, 2 bases at V and 4 bases at J, with 14 bases in the middle. The DNA for the CDR3 is TGCAGCGTTGAACTCACCGGGACCTCCTATGGCTACACCTTC. It is translated as CSVELTGTSYGYTF.

This chain joins TRBV5-4 and TRBJ2-6; no clear D gene. Germline-derived CDR1 and CDR2 are SGHNT and YYREEE (reference sequence). The CDR3 is made up of 15 amino acids. V lost 6 bases to trimming and J lost 3 bases, with 13 bases between them. The CDR3 coding sequence is TGTGCCAGCACCTTTACGGGTGGTGGGGCCAACGTCCTGACTTTC. Translating it yields CASTFTGGGANVLTF.

The gene calls are TRBV14 and TRBJ1-2; D is unclear. The CDR3 has 14 residues. From germline, CDR1 is SGHDN and CDR2 FVKESK. The V gene lost 0 bases and the J gene lost 4 bases, with 9 bases spanning the gap. CDR3 loop: CASSQDRRSYGYTF. The CDR3 nucleotides are TGTGCCAGCAGCCAAGATCGGCGGTCCTATGGCTACACCTTC.

The chain links TRBV5-4 to TRBJ2-7; TRBD1 matches at 8 bases. V shed 0 bases and J 1 base; nucleotides not matched to a gene: 9. Germline V gene sequence: CDR1 SGHNT, CDR2 YYREEE (reference sequence). The CDR3 runs 17 residues. The CDR3 bases are TGTGCCAGCAGCTTGGGGACAGGGCAAGTTTGGTCCTACGAGCAGTACTTC. Translating gives CASSLGTGQVWSYEQYF.

The chain couples TRBV5-4 to TRBJ1-2; 10 positions match TRBD1. The CDR3 runs to 15 residues. V lost 6 bases to trimming and J lost 4 bases; unmatched junction nucleotides: 9. CDR1 is SGHNT and CDR2 is YYREEE in the germline V gene (reference sequence). The DNA for the CDR3 is TGTGCCAGCATGACAGGGGGCGATTTGTCCTATGGCTACACCTTC. It translates to CASMTGGDLSYGYTF.

The chain employs TRBV4-1 and TRBJ2-1; weak D call: TRBD2 (6 bases). Deletions cut 4 bases from V and 5 bases from J, with 30 bases between. Germline CDR1 is MGHRA and CDR2 is YSYEKL. This CDR3 has 20 amino acids. The CDR3 DNA reads TGCGCCAGCAGCCGCCTAATGAGGGGCCTAGGCGGGGTAAGAAACAATGAGCAGTTCTTC. This gives the protein CASSRLMRGLGGVRNNEQFF.

The chain employs TRBV4-3 and TRBJ2-5; 7 bases line up with TRBD2. J lost 4 bases, V lost 5 bases, and 10 bases had no gene match. This CDR3 is built from 15 residues. Per the germline V gene, CDR1 is LGHNA and CDR2 is YSLEER. The CDR3 DNA follows: TGCGCCAGCAGCGAAAGGCGGGGGAGGCGAGAGACCCAGTACTTC. Residues: CASSERRGRRETQYF.

This sequence joins TRBV9 and TRBJ1-1; unclear D gene. The CDR3 extends over 16 amino acids. V was clipped by 0 bases and J by 0 bases, with 12 bases between them. Germline-derived CDR1 and CDR2 are SGDLS and YYNGEE. This CDR3 is CASSVDQGLLNTEAFF. In DNA, the CDR3 is TGTGCCAGCAGCGTAGATCAAGGACTTTTGAACACTGAAGCTTTCTTT.

V is TRBV28 and J is TRBJ2-3; 9 bases align to TRBD2. The CDR3 totals 14 residues. Looked up from germline, CDR1 is MDHEN and CDR2 is SYDVKM. Trimming removed 6 bases from V and 6 bases from J; junction bases left unmatched: 7. CDR3 bases: TGTGCCAGCAGCTTTGCAACTAGCGGGGATACGCAGTATTTT. Amino acid sequence: CASSFATSGDTQYF. The whole variable domain, filled in from reference TRBV28 and TRBJ2-3, reads DVKVTQSSRYLVKRTGEKVFLECVQDMDHENMFWYRQDPGLGLRLIYFSYDVKMKEKGDIPEGYSVSREKKERFSLILESASTNQTSMYLCASSFATSGDTQYFGPGTRLTVL.

The V call is TRBV7-9, the J call TRBJ2-2; 7 bases line up with TRBD2. The germline V gene encodes CDR1 SEHNR and CDR2 FQNEAQ (reference sequence). The CDR3 is 15 amino acids. J was trimmed by 7 bases and V by 5 bases; bases with no gene match: 10. CDR3 bases: TGTGCCAGCAGCCCGATTTTTGCGGGAGACGGGGAGCTGTTTTTT. It encodes CASSPIFAGDGELFF.

Concerning this clone itself: This clone may be a read error of a much larger clone one base away. V and J are TRBV9 and TRBJ2-1; D call uncertain. The length of the CDR3 is 15 residues. V lost 0 bases, J lost 0 bases, and 7 bases lay in between. Germline CDR1 is SGDLS and CDR2 is YYNGEE. The CDR3 DNA follows: TGTGCCAGCAGCGTAGAGTCCGGCTCCTACAATGAGCAGTTCTTC. This codes for CASSVESGSYNEQFF.

Within the sample, this clone is medium-sized. The chain employs TRBV6-5 and TRBJ2-7; D unclear. The CDR3 is 13 amino acids. The germline gives CDR1 MNHEY, CDR2 SVGAGI. V was pared by 2 bases and J by 1 base, with 6 bases between. For the CDR3, the DNA is TGTGCCAGCAGTTACGCGGAATCCTACGAGCAGTACTTC. Protein sequence: CASSYAESYEQYF.

V and J are TRBV28 and TRBJ2-1, with a weak D call TRBD2 (6 bases). This CDR3 comprises 16 residues. The V and J ends lost 3 bases and 5 bases respectively, with 17 bases between them. Germline CDR1 is MDHEN and CDR2 is SYDVKM. This CDR3 reads CASSFRGGVRHNEQFF. The CDR3 nucleotides are TGTGCCAGCAGTTTTCGCGGAGGGGTGAGGCACAATGAGCAGTTCTTC.

CDR3 in amino acids: CASSLVTGVGANVLTF. The CDR3 DNA reads TGTGCCAGCAGCTTAGTGACAGGGGTCGGGGCCAACGTCCTGACTTTC. This chain connects TRBV7-9 to TRBJ2-6; 8 bases align to TRBD1. The CDR3 length is 16 residues. Germline V gene lookup returns CDR1 SEHNR and CDR2 FQNEAQ (reference sequence). Germline trimming cut 1 base from V and 4 bases from J; bases unmatched to any gene: 3.

The V call is TRBV19, the J call TRBJ1-1; the D is unclear. The ends were cut back, 4 bases at V and 2 bases at J, with 2 bases in the middle. This CDR3 is built from 11 residues. Germline V gene sequence: CDR1 LNHDA, CDR2 SQIVND (reference sequence). For the CDR3, the DNA is TGTGCCAGTAGTAGAAACACTGAAGCTTTCTTT. The encoded protein is CASSRNTEAFF.

This clone has just one count. The genes are TRBV9 and TRBJ2-7; 10 bases align to TRBD1. J was trimmed by 1 base and V by 5 bases; bases with no gene match: 6. The germline CDR1 and CDR2 sequences are SGDLS and YYNGEE. The CDR3 has 15 residues. CDR3 loop: CASSSGTGVSYEQYF. The CDR3 coding sequence is TGTGCCAGCAGTTCCGGGACAGGGGTTTCCTACGAGCAGTACTTC.

The rearrangement joins TRBV12-5 to TRBJ2-1; D remains unclear. The CDR3 spans 14 residues. Germline V CDR1 and CDR2: LGHNT, FRNRAP. Trimming shortened V by 6 bases and J by 2 bases, and 11 bases separated the two germline ends. CDR3 bases: TGTGCTAGTGGCCTCGACGAGGCCTACAATGAGCAGTTCTTC. Protein sequence: CASGLDEAYNEQFF.

The chain links TRBV6-1 to TRBJ1-3; D is perhaps TRBD1 (5 bases). The CDR3 is made up of 15 amino acids. Trimming pared 1 base from V and 0 bases from J, leaving 7 bases between. Germline assignment: CDR1 MNHNS and CDR2 SASEGT. The CDR3 spells CASSEVDSSGNTIYF. The CDR3 region has the DNA TGTGCCAGCAGTGAAGTAGACAGCTCTGGAAACACCATATATTTT.

The table lists this clone with a count of one. This chain uses TRBV30 with TRBJ1-2; 12 nucleotides line up with TRBD1. CDR1 is GTSNPN, CDR2 SVGIG, per germline (reference sequence). Germline trimming cut 2 bases from V and 4 bases from J; bases unmatched to any gene: 8. The CDR3 is 16 residues long. CDR3 loop: CAWSSPGTGGVYGYTF. In DNA, the CDR3 is TGTGCCTGGAGTTCGCCCGGGACAGGGGGCGTCTATGGCTACACCTTC.

V usage is TRBV9 and J usage is TRBJ2-5; the match to TRBD1 covers 12 bases. Looked up from germline, CDR1 is SGDLS and CDR2 is YYNGEE. V lost 1 base, J lost 6 bases, and 7 bases stayed unmatched. The CDR3 covers 16 residues. CDR3 sequence (DNA): TGTGCCAGCAGCGTAAGGGGGACAGGGGGCTTGAAGACCCAGTACTTC. As protein: CASSVRGTGGLKTQYF.

The chain couples TRBV9 to TRBJ2-7; 12 bases align to TRBD2. From germline, CDR1 is SGDLS and CDR2 YYNGEE. Trimming took 3 bases from V and 7 from J; bases not matched to a gene: 11. The CDR3 sequence is 16 residues long. CDR3 sequence reads: CASSGSTSGSSGEQYF. DNA of the CDR3: TGTGCCAGCAGCGGATCGACTAGCGGGAGTTCAGGAGAGCAGTACTTC.

The gene calls are TRBV4-2 and TRBJ2-7; perhaps TRBD1 as D (6 bases). CDR1 is LGHNA, CDR2 YNFKEQ, per germline. V was pared by 4 bases and J by 0 bases, with 10 bases between. The CDR3 contains 14 residues. The CDR3 sequence is CASSPRQASYEQYF. The CDR3 coding sequence is TGTGCCAGCAGCCCCCGACAGGCCTCCTACGAGCAGTACTTC.

This chain links TRBV7-8 with TRBJ2-4; D could derive from TRBD1 or TRBD2 (6 bases each). The CDR3 length is 17 residues. The ends were cut back, 5 bases at V and 4 bases at J, with 21 bases in the middle. Germline V gives CDR1 SGHVS, CDR2 FQNEAQ. As DNA, the CDR3 is TGTGCCAGCAGCCCCCGAGGGCACGGGGGCCCTAAAAACATTCAGTACTTC. As protein: CASSPRGHGGPKNIQYF.

The chain uses TRBV11-3 and TRBJ2-3; D gene ambiguous. V was clipped by 0 bases and J by 0 bases, with 7 bases between them. CDR3 length: 15 residues. The V gene's germline CDR1 is SGHNT and CDR2 YENEEA. The CDR3 region has the DNA TGTGCCAGCAGCTTAGACCTACAGAGCACAGATACGCAGTATTTT. The encoded protein is CASSLDLQSTDTQYF.

The chain is built from TRBV7-3 and TRBJ2-1; perhaps TRBD2 as D (5 bases). CDR1 and CDR2 (germline): SGHTA, FQGTGA. The CDR3 runs 15 residues. V dropped 5 bases and J dropped 5 bases, with 16 bases sitting between them. The CDR3 DNA reads TGTGCCAGCAGCCCAACGCTGTCGGGAAACAATGAGCAGTTCTTC. As protein: CASSPTLSGNNEQFF.

The V gene is TRBV10-3, the J gene TRBJ2-6, with D perhaps TRBD1 (5 bases). V lost 11 bases to trimming and J lost 3 bases, with 14 bases between them. This CDR3 has 14 amino acids. Germline values: CDR1 ENHRY, CDR2 SYGVKD. CDR3 sequence (DNA): TGTGCCGCCGCCAGGGAAATTGGGGCCAACGTCCTGACTTTC. This gives the protein CAAAREIGANVLTF.

The chain has TRBV19 and TRBJ2-7, with unresolved D. V was clipped by 1 base and J by 2 bases, with 12 bases between them. Germline V gives CDR1 LNHDA, CDR2 SQIVND (reference sequence). The CDR3 has 15 residues. This chain's CDR3 is CASSIVAESTYEQYF. In DNA, the CDR3 is TGTGCCAGTAGTATAGTGGCGGAATCCACCTACGAGCAGTACTTC.